This entry describes one T cell receptor beta chain. How the authors handled the data: The authors estimated nucleated cell counts from reference gene primer amplification. The repertoire was sequenced with immunoSEQ multiplex PCR; TCRdb's copy has only in-frame clones and lacks some. V, J and clone size derive from that table, while D and trimming were established from the DNA sequence. The repertoire holds 120,000 or so clones, 87% seen once, with 3.6% in the top ten. CDR1 LNHDA and CDR2 SQIVND come from the germline V gene (reference sequence). V was trimmed by 5 bases and J by 5 bases, leaving 10 bases between them. The CDR3 covers 13 residues. This specimen belongs to a study of blood T cell repertoires in COVID-19.

The clonotype originates from a woman aged 55-75 years with acute or convalescent COVID-19. The J gene is TRBJ1-5, the V gene TRBV19; D gene uncertain. The sequencing sample was made of peripheral blood. CDR3 protein: CASSGSVYQPQHF. DNA of the CDR3: TGTGCCAGTAGTGGTAGCGTCTATCAGCCCCAGCATTTT.